This T cell receptor beta chain was observed in a study of Tregs in tolerant kidney transplant recipients. This CDR3 spans 18 amino acids. Trimming shortened V by 7 bases and J by 5 bases, and 27 bases separated the two germline ends. CDR1 and CDR2 (germline): LNHDA, SQIVND (reference sequence). Unstimulated Tregs (CD4+CD25+CD127-) and CD4+CD25- non-Tregs were sorted from PBMCs. Sequencing used immunoSEQ multiplex PCR; TCRdb keeps in-frame clones, though not all of them. The profile shows roughly 250,000 clones, 84% of them singletons. The receptor was derived from a human donor in good health. This chain joins TRBV19 and TRBJ2-1; tentatively, D is TRBD1 or TRBD2 (5 bases each). Sequencing was carried out using CD4+ T cells from blood. CDR3 loop: CASTHGGARAQTHNEQFF. The DNA for the CDR3 is TGTGCCAGTACCCACGGAGGCGCCAGGGCCCAAACCCACAATGAGCAGTTCTTC. The full variable domain, completed using reference TRBV19 and TRBJ2-1, is DGGITQSPKYLFRKEGQNVTLSCEQNLNHDAMYWYRQDPGQGLRLIYYSQIVNDFQKGDIAEGYSVSREKKESFPLTVTSAQKNPTAFYLCASTHGGARAQTHNEQFFGPGTRLTVL.